This T cell receptor (beta chain) was captured in a study of blood T cell repertoires in COVID-19. The overall study: Some COVID-19 samples were acute and others convalescent; all came from the United States, Italy and Spain.

V was clipped by 2 bases and J by 4 bases, with 11 bases between them. Per the germline V gene, CDR1 is KGHSH and CDR2 is LQKENI. The CDR3 runs to 15 residues. Measured with immunoSEQ multiplex PCR; TCRdb has only the in-frame clones, and not every one. Of some 220,000 clones detected, approximately 78% appear once; the ten largest clones hold over 4%. This receptor was taken from a woman in her sixties or seventies with COVID-19, enrolled during active disease. The sample was peripheral blood. The rearrangement links TRBV18 to TRBJ2-2; possible D gene TRBD1, 5 bases. CDR3 DNA: TGTGCCAGCTCACCATATTCCCAGGGCACCGGGGAGCTGTTTTTT. Its protein is CASSPYSQGTGELFF.